The 29 T cell receptor beta chains presented below share a single source sample, sequenced in a study of metastatic and nonmetastatic thyroid tumors. There were no patients who had received any treatment before thyroid surgery. With MiXCR, TCRdb reprocessed the PCR reads. The sample includes about 41,000 clones, approximately 24% seen only once; the top ten take about 14%. The sample consisted of tumor tissue. Every receptor here comes from a female donor with papillary thyroid cancer or a benign thyroid nodule (not recorded which). Some clones in this sample may be carry-over from other donors' samples.

This clone was counted at least ten times. This chain links TRBV7-8 with TRBJ2-2; D not certain. CDR1 SGHVS and CDR2 FQNEAQ come from the germline V gene. Trimming cost V 8 bases and J 7 bases, with 14 bases left between them. The CDR3 contains 13 residues. CDR3 protein: CASSLVVGGELFF. CDR3 DNA: TGTGCCAGCTCCTTGGTAGTCGGCGGGGAGCTGTTTTTT.

This clone was observed at least ten times. This sequence joins TRBV15 and TRBJ1-5, with D unclear. V lost 1 base and J lost 4, with 5 bases in between. The CDR3 length is 13 residues. From germline, CDR1 is LNHNV and CDR2 YYDKDF (reference sequence). CDR3 sequence: CATSRGTNQPQHF. The CDR3 DNA reads as TGTGCCACCAGCAGAGGCACGAATCAGCCCCAGCATTTT.

This clone was counted many times. The V call is TRBV6-2 or TRBV6-3, the J call TRBJ2-3; TRBD2 matches 11 bases. The germline CDR1 and CDR2 sequences are MNHEY and SVGEGT. CDR3 size: 16 residues. Unmatched junction bases numbered 5, after V lost 2 bases and J lost 4 bases. The DNA of the CDR3 is TGTGCCAGCAGTTACCCGGTAGCGGGGGGGGCAGATACGCAGTATTTT. Translated: CASSYPVAGGADTQYF.

The gene calls are TRBV12-3 or TRBV12-4 and TRBJ2-3; possible D gene TRBD1, 5 bases. Trimming pared 3 bases from V and 4 bases from J, leaving 5 bases between. This CDR3 comprises 12 residues. CDR3 in amino acids: CASSFRADTQYF. CDR3 nucleotides: TGTGCCAGCAGTTTCAGGGCAGATACGCAGTATTTT.

This chain uses TRBV6-2 or TRBV6-3 with TRBJ2-7, with D tentatively TRBD1 (6 bases). This CDR3 is built from 16 residues. The V and J ends lost 2 bases and 5 bases respectively, with 19 bases between them. From germline, CDR1 is MNHEY and CDR2 SVGEGT. The chain's CDR3 is CASSYTLRDTSHEQYF. CDR3 bases: TGTGCCAGCAGTTACACCCTCCGGGACACGTCTCACGAGCAGTACTTC.

This clone was seen a handful of times. The chain is built from TRBV14 and TRBJ1-1; D may be TRBD1 (5 bases). This CDR3 region has 16 residues. The germline V gene has CDR1 SGHDN and CDR2 FVKESK. V was trimmed by 2 bases and J by 6 bases, leaving 19 bases between them. This CDR3 is CASSQLTGRFIAEAFF. The CDR3 DNA reads as TGTGCCAGCAGCCAATTAACAGGTCGCTTCATCGCTGAAGCTTTCTTT.

This clone was counted only a few times. The V gene is TRBV6-1, the J gene TRBJ1-6; no clear D gene. Germline V gives CDR1 MNHNS, CDR2 SASEGT. The V end was cut by 5 bases, the J end by 4 bases, with 6 bases between. The CDR3 runs to 13 residues. This CDR3 reads CASSREYNSPLHF. The CDR3 nucleotides are TGTGCCAGCAGTAGAGAATATAATTCACCCCTCCACTTT.

The V gene is TRBV5-1, the J gene TRBJ2-1; perhaps D is TRBD1 or TRBD2 (5 bases each). Trimming left V 4 bases short and J 4 bases short, with 12 bases between. The CDR3 has 14 amino acids. The germline V gene encodes CDR1 SGHRS and CDR2 YFSETQ. CDR3 DNA sequence: TGCGCCAGCAGCGCGGCAGGGAGTTACAATGAGCAGTTCTTC. Protein product: CASSAAGSYNEQFF.

The chain uses TRBV7-6 and TRBJ2-3; 13 bases match TRBD2. The germline V gene encodes CDR1 SGHVS and CDR2 FNYEAQ. J gave up 0 bases and V 1 base, and 4 bases lay outside the gene matches. This CDR3 is built from 18 residues. CDR3 bases: TGTGCCAGCAGCTTAGGGCCGGGACTAGCGGGGAGCACAGATACGCAGTATTTT. Protein product: CASSLGPGLAGSTDTQYF. Variable domain in full (rest from reference TRBV7-6 and TRBJ2-3): GAGVSQSPRYKVTKRGQDVALRCDPISGHVSLYWYRQALGQGPEFLTYFNYEAQQDKSGLPNDRFSAERPEGSISTLTIQRTEQRDSAMYRCASSLGPGLAGSTDTQYFGPGTRLTVL.

This clone was detected ten times or more. The V and J genes are TRBV20-1 and TRBJ2-5, with TRBD2 as a possible D gene (6 bases). Trimming took off 3 bases at V and 1 base at J, with 12 bases between the two ends. The V gene's germline CDR1 is DFQATT and CDR2 SNEGSKA (reference sequence). The CDR3 extends over 14 amino acids. The CDR3 is CSARGDLFQETQYF. CDR3 in DNA: TGCAGTGCTAGGGGGGACTTATTCCAAGAGACCCAGTACTTC.

This clone turned up a few times. The rearrangement uses TRBV5-1 and TRBJ2-7; 9 positions agree with TRBD1. Per the germline V gene, CDR1 is SGHRS and CDR2 is YFSETQ. V dropped 0 bases and J dropped 4; count of bases not matched to a gene: 8. The CDR3 is 16 residues long. This CDR3 reads CASSLVGTGMPYEQYF. CDR3 in DNA: TGCGCCAGCAGCTTGGTGGGGACAGGGATGCCTTACGAGCAGTACTTC.

V is TRBV4-2 and J is TRBJ1-1; D may be TRBD1 (5 bases). V was shortened by 0 bases and J by 4 bases, with 15 bases between the two germline ends. Germline values: CDR1 LGHNA, CDR2 YNFKEQ. This CDR3 contains 16 residues. The CDR3 nucleotides are TGTGCCAGCAGCCAAGAAGTTTATTCGGGGGGCACTGAAGCTTTCTTT. As protein: CASSQEVYSGGTEAFF.

This clone appeared many times. The chain links TRBV6-5 to TRBJ2-7; no firm D call. Germline CDR1 MNHEY, CDR2 SVGAGI. V was clipped by 0 bases and J by 2 bases, with 8 bases between them. This CDR3 spans 14 amino acids. CDR3 nucleotides: TGTGCCAGCAGTTACTCGTCCCTGGCCTACGAGCAGTACTTC. It is translated as CASSYSSLAYEQYF.

This clone was detected ten times or more. This sequence joins TRBV5-5 and TRBJ2-7, with D possibly matching TRBD2 (6 bases). CDR1 is SGHKS and CDR2 is YYEKEE in the germline V gene (reference sequence). The V and J ends lost 3 bases and 4 bases respectively, with 20 bases between them. The CDR3 runs 16 residues. The CDR3 DNA follows: TGTGCCAGCAGCTCCACCCCTAGCGTGGGCCAGTACGAGCAGTACTTC. Its translation: CASSSTPSVGQYEQYF. The whole variable domain, remainder taken from reference TRBV5-5 and TRBJ2-7, is DAGVTQSPTHLIKTRGQQVTLRCSPISGHKSVSWYQQVLGQGPQFIFQYYEKEERGRGNFPDRFSARQFPNYSSELNVNALLLGDSALYLCASSSTPSVGQYEQYFGPGTRLTVT.

This clone has at least ten counts. The chain carries TRBV6-4 and TRBJ2-3; 8 nucleotides agree with TRBD2. With 3 bases clipped from V and 1 base from J, the junction kept 0 bases outside the gene matches. The CDR3 loop spans 14 amino acids. Germline-derived CDR1 and CDR2 are MRHNA and SNTAGT. The CDR3 DNA sequence: TGTGCCAGCAGTGAGCGGGGGGGCACAGATACGCAGTATTTT. Its translation: CASSERGGTDTQYF.

The V call is TRBV28, the J call TRBJ1-1; no firm D call. The CDR3 consists of 11 residues. Germline CDR1 is MDHEN and CDR2 is SYDVKM. The V end lost 8 bases, the J end lost 3 bases, and 7 bases lay between the germline ends. CDR3 residues: CASVGDTEAFF. CDR3 DNA sequence: TGTGCCAGCGTCGGCGACACTGAAGCTTTCTTT.

This clone is medium-sized (0.01 to 0.1%) by share. The chain joins TRBV4-3 to TRBJ1-2; a weak D match, TRBD1 (5 bases). Trimming cost V 1 base and J 7 bases, with 16 bases left between them. CDR1 is LGHNA, CDR2 YSLEER, per germline. There are 15 residues in the CDR3. The DNA for the CDR3 is TGCGCCAGCAGCCAAGTTAGGGGATTGACAGTTGGCTACACCTTC. It translates to CASSQVRGLTVGYTF.

A note on this clone: One end of the junction varies from germline; a read error may be responsible. V is TRBV20-1 and J is TRBJ1-2; D ambiguous. Per the germline V gene, CDR1 is DFQATT and CDR2 is SNEGSKA (reference sequence). This CDR3 has 16 amino acids. The CDR3 coding sequence is TGCAGTGCTAGAGGGTATGAGGACGCCAATAACTATTGCTACACCTTC. Amino acids: CSARGYEDANNYCYTF.

This rearrangement joins TRBV6-1 to TRBJ1-6, with 8 bases identical to TRBD1. This CDR3 contains 15 residues. Germline V gives CDR1 MNHNS, CDR2 SASEGT. J gave up 14 bases and V 7 bases, and 16 bases lay outside the gene matches. The chain's CDR3 is CASTLDRAREGALHF. The CDR3 nucleotides read TGTGCCAGCACCCTGGACAGGGCGAGGGAAGGGGCCCTCCACTTT.

The genes are TRBV19 and TRBJ1-5; no reliable D call. Germline V gene sequence: CDR1 LNHDA, CDR2 SQIVND (reference sequence). This CDR3 spans 14 amino acids. V lost 1 base to trimming and J lost 1 base, with 5 bases between them. As DNA, the CDR3 is TGTGCCAGTAGTATAGGGGGAAGCAATCAGCCCCAGCATTTT. Translating gives CASSIGGSNQPQHF.

This clone appeared a single time. This chain joins TRBV11-1 and TRBJ2-3; D not certain. CDR1 and CDR2 (germline): SGHAT, FQDESV (reference sequence). This CDR3 has 17 amino acids. With 6 bases removed from V and 2 bases from J, the gap between germline ends came to 21 bases. CDR3 coding DNA: TGTGCCAGCAGTCTTGTATTGGGGTGGGCTTACACAGATACGCAGTATTTT. It translates to CASSLVLGWAYTDTQYF.

The chain links TRBV18 to TRBJ1-1, with D possibly matching TRBD1 (6 bases). V shed 0 bases and J shed 3 bases, with 8 bases lying between them. Germline V gene data show CDR1 as KGHSH and CDR2 as LQKENI. The CDR3 is made up of 14 amino acids. CDR3 DNA: TGTGCCAGCTCACCACCGGGGGGCTACACTGAAGCTTTCTTT. Translation gives CASSPPGGYTEAFF.

The table lists this clone with a few counts. The CDR3 nucleotides read TGTGCCAGCAGCCAAGATGGGAATGGGCCGTGGGGAAACACCATATATTTT. As protein: CASSQDGNGPWGNTIYF. The J gene is TRBJ1-3, the V gene TRBV3-1; no clear D. CDR3 length: 17 residues. Germline CDR1 LGHDT, CDR2 YNNKEL (reference sequence). V dropped 0 bases and J dropped 4 bases, with 16 bases sitting between them.

This clone was observed many times. J is TRBJ1-1 and V is TRBV6-2 or TRBV6-3; D might be TRBD1 (6 bases). The CDR3 runs 14 residues. CDR1 is MNHEY and CDR2 is SVGEGT in the germline V gene. Trimming took 2 bases from V and 8 from J, leaving 15 bases between them. The CDR3 coding sequence is TGTGCCAGCAGTTACGAACTAACAGGGTCAGAAGCTTTCTTT. This gives the protein CASSYELTGSEAFF.

As for this clone: The junction departs from the called germline gene at one end, perhaps through a read error. The chain is built from TRBV11-2 and TRBJ2-7; 8 nucleotides match TRBD1. There are 16 residues in the CDR3. Germline loops: CDR1 SGHAT, CDR2 FQNNGV. The CDR3 nucleotides are TGTGCCAGCATCTTATTCGCAGGGGGCGACTCCTACGAGCAGTACTTC. It encodes CASILFAGGDSYEQYF. The entire variable domain, with the rest obtained from reference TRBV11-2 and TRBJ2-7, is as follows: EAGVAQSPRYKIIEKRQSVAFWCNPISGHATLYWYQQILGQGPKLLIQFQNNGVVDDSQLPKDRFSAERLKGVDSTLKIQPAKLEDSAVYLCASILFAGGDSYEQYFGPGTRLTVT.

This clone was found once. The junction departs from the called germline gene at one end, perhaps through a read error. The chain has TRBV18 and TRBJ2-2, with D maybe TRBD2 (6 bases). This CDR3 spans 15 amino acids. Per the germline V gene, CDR1 is KGHSH and CDR2 is LQKENI. The CDR3 sequence: CVSSAGGERTGELFF. The CDR3 DNA is TGTGTCAGCTCAGCCGGGGGAGAGAGGACCGGGGAGCTGTTTTTT.

This clone was seen ten or more times. The rearrangement uses TRBV19 and TRBJ2-5; 7 bases are a match to TRBD2. V shed 4 bases and J 4 bases; nucleotides not matched to a gene: 9. From germline, CDR1 is LNHDA and CDR2 SQIVND (reference sequence). There are 15 residues in the CDR3. CDR3 sequence (DNA): TGTGCCAGTAGTAGCCTAGCGGAAGGTGGAGAGACCCAGTACTTC. Protein sequence: CASSSLAEGGETQYF. Variable domain in full (rest from reference TRBV19 and TRBJ2-5): DGGITQSPKYLFRKEGQNVTLSCEQNLNHDAMYWYRQDPGQGLRLIYYSQIVNDFQKGDIAEGYSVSREKKESFPLTVTSAQKNPTAFYLCASSSLAEGGETQYFGPGTRLLVL.

The rearrangement joins TRBV6-1 to TRBJ2-7, with 8 positions matching TRBD1. The ends lost 6 bases at V and 2 bases at J; junction bases unmatched: 12. CDR3 length equals 16 residues. Germline assignment: CDR1 MNHNS and CDR2 SASEGT. The CDR3 coding sequence is TGTGCCAGCAGCCTGGACAGGGCGTACCCCACCTACGAGCAGTACTTC. This translates into CASSLDRAYPTYEQYF.

This clone was picked up many times. The rearrangement uses TRBV5-4 and TRBJ1-6, with TRBD1 identical over 7 bases. J gave up 9 bases and V 0 bases, and 0 bases lay outside the gene matches. The CDR3 is 13 amino acids. CDR1 SGHNT and CDR2 YYREEE come from the germline V gene (reference sequence). The CDR3 loop is CASSLDRGSPLHF. The CDR3 DNA follows: TGTGCCAGCAGCTTGGACAGGGGTTCACCCCTCCACTTT.